Listed below are T cell receptor beta chains from one sample, sequenced in a study of regulatory T cells in long-lasting Graves disease. TCRdb re-analysed the multiplex PCR reads in MiXCR, keeping a single row per CDR3 protein. This sample yields about 460,000 distinct CDR3 sequences, of which about 15% are seen a single time; approximately 17% belongs to the top ten. The sample was also reused in another study, on T cells in Graves' hyperthyroidism and ophthalmopathy.

This specimen was peripheral blood mononuclear cells (PBMCs), taken at new diagnosis, from a patient treated with antithyroid drugs. The source of these receptors is a woman between 50 and 59 years old with Graves disease. Each CDR3 is given with its conserved first and last residue. D genes are given only for firm matches. Size is omitted from some rows. Given values are once, few, many or a class for expanded clones.

V	J	size	length	D	CDR3	DNA
TRBV6-5	TRBJ2-7	NA	14	NA	CASSYLEGAGEQYF	TGTGCCAGCAGTTACTTGGAGGGGGCGGGCGAGCAGTACTTC
TRBV6-5	TRBJ2-7	many	13	NA	CASSYGFSYEQYF	TGTGCCAGCAGTTATGGCTTCTCCTACGAGCAGTACTTC
TRBV20-1	TRBJ2-7	many	13	NA	CSATSTSSYEQYF	TGCAGTGCCACGTCGACGAGCTCCTACGAGCAGTACTTC
TRBV6-1	TRBJ2-7	many	14	NA	CASSDLAGIYEQYF	TGTGCCAGCAGTGATTTAGCAGGGATCTACGAGCAGTACTTC
TRBV10-3	TRBJ2-7	many	15	TRBD2	CAINSGLAAHYEQYF	TGTGCCATCAACTCGGGACTAGCGGCCCACTACGAGCAGTACTTC
TRBV28	TRBJ2-7	few	14	NA	CASSQPRGDYEQYF	TGTGCCAGCAGTCAGCCAAGGGGGGACTACGAGCAGTACTTC
TRBV5-1	TRBJ2-2	NA	19	TRBD2	CASSTLGIDLAGADGELFF	TGCGCCAGCAGCACCTTGGGGATTGATCTAGCGGGAGCCGACGGGGAGCTGTTTTTT
TRBV19	TRBJ2-1	NA	15	TRBD2	CASSTPGLAFNEQFF	TGTGCCAGTAGTACGCCGGGACTAGCTTTCAATGAGCAGTTCTTC
TRBV12-3/TRBV12-4	TRBJ1-6	NA	11	NA	CASSLGTPLHF	TGTGCCAGCAGTTTAGGGACACCCCTCCACTTT
TRBV12-3/TRBV12-4	TRBJ2-5	many	17	TRBD1	CASSPDRVEVAGETQYF	TGTGCCAGCAGTCCCGACAGGGTGGAAGTGGCCGGAGAGACCCAGTACTTC
TRBV12-3/TRBV12-4	TRBJ2-7	many	15	TRBD1	CASSRGQVFSYEQYF	TGTGCCAGCAGTCGCGGACAGGTCTTCTCCTACGAGCAGTACTTC
TRBV2	TRBJ2-3	many	12	NA	CASSSIKKTQYF	TGTGCCAGCAGTTCCATAAAAAAAACGCAGTATTTT
TRBV28	TRBJ1-6	few	17	NA	CASRPPPRHSDNSPLHF	TGTGCCAGCAGGCCTCCACCGCGACACAGTGATAATTCACCCCTCCACTTT
TRBV10-2	TRBJ1-1	few	10	NA	CATQGTEAFF	TGCGCCACCCAAGGAACTGAAGCTTTCTTT
TRBV4-2	TRBJ2-5	many	14	TRBD2	CASSSWTSGSTQYF	TGTGCCAGCAGCTCCTGGACTAGCGGGAGTACCCAGTACTTC
TRBV3-1	TRBJ1-1	many	14	NA	CASSQDWSLGEAFF	TGTGCCAGCAGCCAAGATTGGTCATTGGGTGAAGCTTTCTTT
TRBV2	TRBJ1-2	many	14	TRBD1	CASRRGTGGGGYTF	TGTGCCAGCCGCCGAGGGACAGGGGGAGGTGGCTACACCTTC
TRBV18	TRBJ1-2	many	13	TRBD1	CASSPRTGEGYTF	TGTGCCAGCTCACCGAGGACAGGGGAGGGCTACACCTTC
TRBV10-1	TRBJ2-2	many	15	NA	CASSGDYPNTGELFF	TGCGCCAGCAGTGGTGACTACCCGAACACCGGGGAGCTGTTTTTT
TRBV3-1	TRBJ2-7	many	17	NA	CASSQWLERGRTYEQYF	TGTGCCAGCAGCCAATGGTTGGAGAGGGGAAGGACCTACGAGCAGTACTTC
TRBV5-1	TRBJ2-7	many	15	NA	CASSYTGTQEREQYF	TGCGCCAGCAGTTACACCGGGACTCAAGAACGTGAGCAGTACTTC
TRBV2	TRBJ2-5	many	14	TRBD2	CASSETSGGETQYF	TGTGCCAGCAGTGAAACCTCCGGGGGGGAGACCCAGTACTTC
TRBV6-1	TRBJ1-4	many	15	NA	CASSEFGQTNEKLFF	TGTGCCAGCAGTGAATTTGGGCAGACTAATGAAAAACTGTTTTTT
TRBV7-9	TRBJ2-1	NA	15	NA	CASSLEGSSCNEQFF	TGTGCCAGCAGCTTAGAGGGGAGCTCCTGCAATGAGCAGTTCTTC
TRBV12-3/TRBV12-4	TRBJ2-1	many	14	NA	CASSFIPGLNEQFF	TGTGCCAGCAGTTTTATCCCGGGACTCAATGAGCAGTTCTTC
TRBV11-2	TRBJ2-3	NA	13	NA	CASSLGSRDTQYF	TGTGCCAGCAGCTTAGGGTCCCGGGATACGCAGTATTTT
TRBV19	TRBJ2-7	many	14	TRBD2	CASSMRLAGYEQYF	TGTGCCAGTAGTATGAGGCTAGCGGGATACGAGCAGTACTTC
TRBV12-3/TRBV12-4	TRBJ2-2	many	16	NA	CASSSTRGGTTGELFF	TGTGCCAGCAGTTCCACGAGAGGGGGGACAACCGGGGAGCTGTTTTTT
TRBV3-1	TRBJ1-1	many	14	TRBD1	CASSRGTGETEAFF	TGTGCCAGCAGCCGGGGGACAGGGGAGACTGAAGCTTTCTTT
TRBV7-3	TRBJ2-1	many	15	NA	CASSLEDGTYNEQFF	TGTGCCAGCAGCCTAGAAGACGGAACATACAATGAGCAGTTCTTC
TRBV7-9	TRBJ2-7	many	16	NA	CASSPWGGARPYEQYF	TGTGCCAGCAGCCCCTGGGGGGGGGCCCGCCCCTACGAGCAGTACTTC
TRBV6-1	TRBJ2-4	NA	14	NA	CATREGQDRNIQYF	TGTGCCACCCGGGAGGGACAGGACAGAAACATTCAGTACTTC
TRBV20-1	TRBJ2-7	few	15	TRBD2	CSARASSGSSYEQYF	TGCAGTGCTAGAGCCTCTAGCGGGAGCTCCTACGAGCAGTACTTC
TRBV6-1	TRBJ1-5	few	14	TRBD1	CASRDGTGNQPQHF	TGTGCCAGCAGGGACGGGACAGGGAATCAGCCCCAGCATTTT
TRBV7-9	TRBJ2-7	NA	18	NA	CASISVEVGGPLGYEQYF	TGTGCCAGCATCTCCGTGGAGGTGGGGGGACCTTTGGGCTACGAGCAGTACTTC
TRBV3-1	TRBJ1-6	many	16	TRBD1	CASSQNFRDSNSPLHF	TGTGCCAGCAGCCAAAACTTCCGGGACAGTAATTCACCCCTCCACTTT
TRBV5-1	TRBJ2-5	few	15	TRBD2	CASSLWGGSNETQYF	TGCGCCAGCAGCCTTTGGGGAGGGTCTAACGAGACCCAGTACTTC
TRBV28	TRBJ2-7	many	15	NA	CASSLIRLPLHEQYF	TGTGCCAGCAGTTTAATCCGACTCCCCCTCCACGAGCAGTACTTC
TRBV19	TRBJ2-7	NA	15	TRBD2	CASAAGTSGPHEQYF	TGTGCCAGCGCCGCAGGGACTAGCGGGCCCCACGAGCAGTACTTC
TRBV27	TRBJ2-3	many	15	TRBD2	CASRREGAPTDTQYF	TGTGCCAGCAGGCGGGAGGGCGCCCCCACAGATACGCAGTATTTT
TRBV5-1	TRBJ1-4	NA	15	NA	CASSLLPGLDEKLFF	TGCGCCAGCAGCTTACTGCCGGGGTTAGATGAAAAACTGTTTTTT
TRBV6-1	TRBJ2-1	many	15	TRBD2	CASRTLAGTYNEQFF	TGTGCCAGCAGAACACTAGCGGGGACCTACAATGAGCAGTTCTTC
TRBV29-1	TRBJ2-5	many	13	NA	CSVNRGIRETQYF	TGCAGCGTAAACCGGGGGATAAGAGAGACCCAGTACTTC
TRBV5-1	TRBJ2-3	many	15	TRBD1	CASSLEGQRVDTQYF	TGCGCCAGCAGCTTGGAGGGACAGCGTGTAGATACGCAGTATTTT
TRBV9	TRBJ2-1	NA	16	NA	CASSAEGVVTYNEHFF	TGTGCCAGCAGCGCAGAAGGGGTAGTGACCTACAATGAGCACTTCTTC